Here is one TCR beta chain with its context. Produced via immunoSEQ multiplex PCR; TCRdb's table is partial and in-frame only. There are approximately 110,000 clones in the sample; roughly 80% occur only once, and about 4.5% lies in the top ten. The CDR3 has 14 residues. V was shortened by 0 bases and J by 5 bases, with 13 bases between the two germline ends. From germline, CDR1 is SQVTM and CDR2 ANQGSEA. These data originate in a study of PD-1 blockade in mismatch repair-deficient tumors. The specimen comprised peripheral blood, sampled 60 weeks after starting pembrolizumab. This TCR was recovered from an adult with mismatch repair-deficient cancer. The chain couples TRBV29-1 to TRBJ1-1; D is possibly TRBD1 (6 bases). For the CDR3, the DNA is TGCAGCGTTGAAGATTGGGGGGCATCTACTGAAGCTTTCTTT. Translated: CSVEDWGASTEAFF. The variable domain in full, completed from reference TRBV29-1 and TRBJ1-1, reads SAVISQKPSRDICQRGTSLTIQCQVDSQVTMMFWYRQQPGQSLTLIATANQGSEATYESGFVIDKFPISRPNLTFSTLTVSNMSPEDSSIYLCSVEDWGASTEAFFGQGTRLTVV.